These T cell receptor beta chains were read from a single sample in a study of CD8 T cells in Susac syndrome. One entry per CDR3 protein results from TCRdb running MiXCR on the immunoSEQ multiplex PCR reads. The top ten clones hold approximately 0.1% of a sample with about 180,000 distinct CDR3 sequences, about 94% of them seen once. Sequenced material: CD4+ T cells from PBMCs. Receptor source: a human donor with multiple sclerosis. Both conserved end residues are part of each CDR3. D genes are given only for firm matches. Only some rows state a clone size, as once, few, many or a class for expanded clones.

d_call	j_call	clone_size	v_call	cdr3_aa
-	TRBJ2-7	few	TRBV18	CASSLGTGTYEQYF
TRBD1	TRBJ1-2	-	TRBV30	CTHRGVDYGYTF
-	TRBJ1-1	-	TRBV29-1	CSVGRGASEAFF
-	TRBJ2-7	-	TRBV18	CASSRDDSYEQYF
-	TRBJ2-3	-	TRBV4-1	CASSQADKGVTDTQYF
TRBD2	TRBJ2-1	once	TRBV6-2/TRBV6-3	CASSSGLAGTYNEQFF
TRBD2	TRBJ2-1	once	TRBV18	CASSQRTSRAEQFF
-	TRBJ1-1	-	TRBV20-1	CSARDDRGNTEAFF
TRBD1	TRBJ1-2	-	TRBV27	CASSLIPDRAPYGYTF
TRBD1	TRBJ2-3	-	TRBV29-1	CSVVETGGADTQYF
TRBD1	TRBJ1-2	-	TRBV5-4	CATGQGVSLNYGYTF
-	TRBJ2-1	-	TRBV29-1	CSIRDPNHEQFF
-	TRBJ1-1	-	TRBV19	CASSIGEKEAFF